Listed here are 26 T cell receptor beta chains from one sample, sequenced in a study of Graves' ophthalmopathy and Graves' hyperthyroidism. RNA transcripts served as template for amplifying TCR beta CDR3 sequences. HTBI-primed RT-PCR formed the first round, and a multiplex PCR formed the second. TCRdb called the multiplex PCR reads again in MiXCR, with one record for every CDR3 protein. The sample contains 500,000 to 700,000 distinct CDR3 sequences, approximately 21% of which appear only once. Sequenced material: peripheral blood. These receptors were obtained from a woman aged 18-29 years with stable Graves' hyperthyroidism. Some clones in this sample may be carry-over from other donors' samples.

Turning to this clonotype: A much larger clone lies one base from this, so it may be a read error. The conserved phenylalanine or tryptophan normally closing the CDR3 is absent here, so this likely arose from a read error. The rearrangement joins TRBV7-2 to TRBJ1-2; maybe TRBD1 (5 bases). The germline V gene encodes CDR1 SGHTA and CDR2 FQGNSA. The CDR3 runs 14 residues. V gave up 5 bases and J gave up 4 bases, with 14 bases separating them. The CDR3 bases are TGTGCCAGCAGCGTAGAGCAGGGTTCCTATGGCTACACCTTG. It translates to CASSVEQGSYGYTL.

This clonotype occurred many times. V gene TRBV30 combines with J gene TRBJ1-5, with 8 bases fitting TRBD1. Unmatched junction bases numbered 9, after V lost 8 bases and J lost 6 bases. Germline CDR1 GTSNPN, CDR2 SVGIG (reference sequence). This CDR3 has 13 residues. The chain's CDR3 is CASGQGGVQPQHF. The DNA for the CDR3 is TGTGCCAGCGGACAGGGAGGGGTTCAGCCCCAGCATTTT.

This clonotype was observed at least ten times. Here the CDR3 reads CASSFLVKTNYGYTF. CDR3 DNA: TGTGCCAGCAGCTTCTTGGTCAAAACTAACTATGGCTACACCTTC. V usage is TRBV7-2 and J usage is TRBJ1-2; unclear D gene. Trimming removed 3 bases at V and 0 bases at J, with 11 bases between. Germline assignment: CDR1 SGHTA and CDR2 FQGNSA. This CDR3 spans 15 amino acids.

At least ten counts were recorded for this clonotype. The CDR3 here is CASSIVRGTEAFF. The CDR3 bases are TGTGCCAGTAGTATAGTAAGGGGCACTGAAGCTTTCTTT. This chain connects TRBV19 to TRBJ1-1; the D gene is possibly TRBD1 (5 bases). The CDR3 runs 13 residues. Germline V lookup: CDR1 LNHDA, CDR2 SQIVND (reference sequence). The V gene lost 1 base and the J gene lost 4 bases, with 7 bases spanning the gap.

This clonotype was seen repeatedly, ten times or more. The chain's CDR3 is CASNQGPQETQYF. DNA of the CDR3: TGTGCCAGCAATCAGGGACCCCAAGAGACCCAGTACTTC. J is TRBJ2-5 and V is TRBV2; D may correspond to TRBD1 or TRBD2 (5 bases each). The CDR3 runs 13 residues. V was shortened by 7 bases and J by 1 base, with 10 bases between the two germline ends. Germline-derived CDR1 and CDR2 are SNHLY and FYNNEI.

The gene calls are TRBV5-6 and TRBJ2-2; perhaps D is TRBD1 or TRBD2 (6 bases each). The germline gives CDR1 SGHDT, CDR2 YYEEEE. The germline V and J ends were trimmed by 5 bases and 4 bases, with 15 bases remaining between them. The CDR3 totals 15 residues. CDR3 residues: CASSRGGTSTGELFF. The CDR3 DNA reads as TGTGCCAGCAGTCGTGGCGGGACATCCACCGGGGAGCTGTTTTTT. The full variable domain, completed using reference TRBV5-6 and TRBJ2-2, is DAGVTQSPTHLIKTRGQQVTLRCSPKSGHDTVSWYQQALGQGPQFIFQYYEEEERQRGNFPDRFSGHQFPNYSSELNVNALLLGDSALYLCASSRGGTSTGELFFGEGSRLTVL.

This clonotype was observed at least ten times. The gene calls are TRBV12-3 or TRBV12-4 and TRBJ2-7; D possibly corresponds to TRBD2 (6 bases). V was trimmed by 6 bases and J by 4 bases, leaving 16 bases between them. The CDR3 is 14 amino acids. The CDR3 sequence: CASRRDPEEYEQYF. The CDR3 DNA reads TGTGCCAGCAGGCGGGACCCGGAGGAATACGAGCAGTACTTC.

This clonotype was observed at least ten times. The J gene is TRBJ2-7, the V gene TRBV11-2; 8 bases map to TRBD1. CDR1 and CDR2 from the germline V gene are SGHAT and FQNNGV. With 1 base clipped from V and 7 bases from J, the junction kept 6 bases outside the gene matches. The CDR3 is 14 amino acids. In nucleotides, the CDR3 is TGTGCCAGCAGCTTAGTCAGGGGGCGCCTGGAGCAGTACTTC. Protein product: CASSLVRGRLEQYF.

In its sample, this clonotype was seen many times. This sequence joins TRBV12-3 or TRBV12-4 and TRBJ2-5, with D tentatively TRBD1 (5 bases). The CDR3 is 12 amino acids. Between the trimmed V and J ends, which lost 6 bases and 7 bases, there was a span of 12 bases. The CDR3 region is CASRTSRGTQYF. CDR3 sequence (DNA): TGTGCCAGCAGAACGTCTAGGGGGACCCAGTACTTC.

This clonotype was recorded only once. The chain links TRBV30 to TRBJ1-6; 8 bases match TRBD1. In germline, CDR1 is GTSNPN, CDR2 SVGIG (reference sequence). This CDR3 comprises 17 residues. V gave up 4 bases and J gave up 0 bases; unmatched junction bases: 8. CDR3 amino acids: CAWMRQGWGSYNSPLHF. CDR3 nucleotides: TGTGCCTGGATGAGACAGGGGTGGGGCTCCTATAATTCACCCCTCCACTTT. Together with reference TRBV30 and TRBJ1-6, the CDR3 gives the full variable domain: SQTIHQWPATLVQPVGSPLSLECTVEGTSNPNLYWYRQAAGRGLQLLFYSVGIGQISSEVPQNLSASRPQDRQFILSSKKLLLSDSGFYLCAWMRQGWGSYNSPLHFGNGTRLTVT.

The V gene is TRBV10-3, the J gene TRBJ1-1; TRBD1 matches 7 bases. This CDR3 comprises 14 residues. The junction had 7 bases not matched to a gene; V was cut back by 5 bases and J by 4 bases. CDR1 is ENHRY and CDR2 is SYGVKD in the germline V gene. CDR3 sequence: CAISSARGGTEAFF. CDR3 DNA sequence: TGTGCCATCAGTTCTGCCAGGGGGGGCACTGAAGCTTTCTTT.

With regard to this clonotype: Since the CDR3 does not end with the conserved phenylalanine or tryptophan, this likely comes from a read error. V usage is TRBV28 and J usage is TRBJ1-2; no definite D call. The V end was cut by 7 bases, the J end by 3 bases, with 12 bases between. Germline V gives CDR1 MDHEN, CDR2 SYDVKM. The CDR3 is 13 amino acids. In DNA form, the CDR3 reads TGTGCCAGCACTTACAGCCTCTACTATGGCTACACCTAC. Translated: CASTYSLYYGYTY.

CDR3 sequence (DNA): TGTGCCTGGATCCCGGGACCCACGGCCTTGGACGAGCAGTACTTC. Residues: CAWIPGPTALDEQYF. J is TRBJ2-7 and V is TRBV30; either TRBD1 or TRBD2 may supply D (5 bases each). V lost 4 bases to trimming and J lost 5 bases, with 21 bases between them. The CDR3 runs 15 residues. Per germline, CDR1 GTSNPN and CDR2 SVGIG (reference sequence). The full variable domain, in which reference TRBV30 and TRBJ2-7 provide the parts outside the CDR3, is SQTIHQWPATLVQPVGSPLSLECTVEGTSNPNLYWYRQAAGRGLQLLFYSVGIGQISSEVPQNLSASRPQDRQFILSSKKLLLSDSGFYLCAWIPGPTALDEQYFGPGTRLTVT.

The CDR3 here is CASSSVAGGEHF. The CDR3 coding sequence is TGTGCCAGCAGTTCAGTGGCAGGCGGAGAGCATTTT. The chain joins TRBV12-3 or TRBV12-4 to TRBJ1-5, with no clear D. Trimming left V 4 bases short and J 14 bases short, with 15 bases between. The CDR3 extends over 12 amino acids.

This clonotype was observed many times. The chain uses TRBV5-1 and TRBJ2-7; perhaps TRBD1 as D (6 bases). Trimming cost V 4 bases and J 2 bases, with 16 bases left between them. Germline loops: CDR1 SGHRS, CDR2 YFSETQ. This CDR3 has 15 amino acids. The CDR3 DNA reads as TGCGCCAGCAGCCGGATGGACAGCATGGCCTACGAGCAGTACTTC. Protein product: CASSRMDSMAYEQYF.

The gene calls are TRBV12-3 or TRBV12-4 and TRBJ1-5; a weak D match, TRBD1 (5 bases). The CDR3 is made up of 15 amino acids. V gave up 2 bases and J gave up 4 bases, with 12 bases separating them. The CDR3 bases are TGTGCCAGCAGTTTAATGGGGGATTCGAATCAGCCCCAGCATTTT. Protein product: CASSLMGDSNQPQHF.

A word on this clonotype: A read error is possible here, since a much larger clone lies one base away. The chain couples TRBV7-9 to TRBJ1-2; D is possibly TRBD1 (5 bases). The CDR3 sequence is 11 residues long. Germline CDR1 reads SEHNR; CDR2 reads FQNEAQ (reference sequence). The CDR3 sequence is CASSGAYGFTF. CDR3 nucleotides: TGTGCCAGCAGCGGGGCCTATGGCTTCACCTTC.

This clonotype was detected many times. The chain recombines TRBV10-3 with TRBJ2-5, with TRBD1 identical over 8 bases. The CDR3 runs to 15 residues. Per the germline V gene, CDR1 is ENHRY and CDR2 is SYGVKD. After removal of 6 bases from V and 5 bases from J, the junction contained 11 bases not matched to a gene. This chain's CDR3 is CAIRTQGVSVETQYF. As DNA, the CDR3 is TGTGCCATCAGAACACAGGGGGTATCGGTGGAGACCCAGTACTTC.

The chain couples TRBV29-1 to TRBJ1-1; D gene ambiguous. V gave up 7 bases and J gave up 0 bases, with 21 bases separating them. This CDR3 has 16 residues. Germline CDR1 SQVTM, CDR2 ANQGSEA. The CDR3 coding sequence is TGCAGCGGATACGACGGTTCCTATACCATGAACACTGAAGCTTTCTTT. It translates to CSGYDGSYTMNTEAFF.

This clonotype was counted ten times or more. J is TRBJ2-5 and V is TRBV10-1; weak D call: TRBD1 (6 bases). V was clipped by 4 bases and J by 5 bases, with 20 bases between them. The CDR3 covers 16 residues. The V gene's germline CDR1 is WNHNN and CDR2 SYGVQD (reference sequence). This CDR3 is CASSGGGLAEGETQYF. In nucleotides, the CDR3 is TGCGCCAGCAGTGGAGGGGGTCTAGCTGAGGGGGAGACCCAGTACTTC.

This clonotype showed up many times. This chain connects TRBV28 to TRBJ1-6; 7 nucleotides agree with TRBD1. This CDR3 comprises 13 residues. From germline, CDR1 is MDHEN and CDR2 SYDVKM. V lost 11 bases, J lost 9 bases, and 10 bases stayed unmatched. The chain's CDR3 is CALGGYRGSPLHF. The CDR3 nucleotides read TGTGCCCTTGGAGGATACAGGGGTTCACCCCTCCACTTT.

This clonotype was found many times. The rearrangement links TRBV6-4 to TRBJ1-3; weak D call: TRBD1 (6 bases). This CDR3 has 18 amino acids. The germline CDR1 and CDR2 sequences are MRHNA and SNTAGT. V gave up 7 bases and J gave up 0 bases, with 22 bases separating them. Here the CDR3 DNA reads TGTGCCAGCAAACCTCCTCCCGGACAGACCAACTCTGGAAACACCATATATTTT. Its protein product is CASKPPPGQTNSGNTIYF.

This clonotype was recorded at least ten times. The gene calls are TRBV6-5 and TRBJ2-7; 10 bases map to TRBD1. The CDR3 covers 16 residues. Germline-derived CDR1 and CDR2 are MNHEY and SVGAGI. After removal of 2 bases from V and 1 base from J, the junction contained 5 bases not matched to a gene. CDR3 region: CASSYNRDRGSYEQYF. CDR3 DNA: TGTGCCAGCAGTTACAACCGGGACAGGGGTTCCTACGAGCAGTACTTC.

The CDR3 region is CASSEVLGDANYGYTF. In nucleotides, the CDR3 is TGTGCCAGCAGTGAAGTCCTTGGGGATGCTAACTATGGCTACACCTTC. This chain joins TRBV6-1 and TRBJ1-2; D is unclear. Germline CDR1 MNHNS, CDR2 SASEGT. The CDR3 spans 16 residues. Trimming took 1 base from V and 0 from J, leaving 12 bases between them.

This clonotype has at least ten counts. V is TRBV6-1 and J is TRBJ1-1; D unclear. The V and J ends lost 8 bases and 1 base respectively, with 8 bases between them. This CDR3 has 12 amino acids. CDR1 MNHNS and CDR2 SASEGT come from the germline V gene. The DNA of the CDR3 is TGTGCCAGCGAACCAGGGAACACTGAAGCTTTCTTT. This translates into CASEPGNTEAFF.

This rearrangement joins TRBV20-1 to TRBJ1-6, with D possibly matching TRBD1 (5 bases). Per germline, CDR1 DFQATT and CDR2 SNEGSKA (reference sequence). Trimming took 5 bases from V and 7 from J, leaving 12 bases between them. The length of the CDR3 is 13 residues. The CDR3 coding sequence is TGCAGTGCTGAGGGTTCAGGGAATTCACCCCTCCACTTT. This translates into CSAEGSGNSPLHF.